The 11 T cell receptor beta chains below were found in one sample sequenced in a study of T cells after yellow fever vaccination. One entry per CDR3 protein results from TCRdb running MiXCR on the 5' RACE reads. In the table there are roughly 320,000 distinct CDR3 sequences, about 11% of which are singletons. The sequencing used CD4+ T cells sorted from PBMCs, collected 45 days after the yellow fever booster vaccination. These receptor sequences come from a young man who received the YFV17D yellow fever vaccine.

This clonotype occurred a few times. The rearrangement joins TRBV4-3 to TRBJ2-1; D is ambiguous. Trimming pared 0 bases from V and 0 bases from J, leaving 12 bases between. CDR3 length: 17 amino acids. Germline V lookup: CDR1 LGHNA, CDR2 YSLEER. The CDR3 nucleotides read TGCGCCAGCAGCCAAGATCTAAGTCGGAGCTCCTACAATGAGCAGTTCTTC. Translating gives CASSQDLSRSSYNEQFF.

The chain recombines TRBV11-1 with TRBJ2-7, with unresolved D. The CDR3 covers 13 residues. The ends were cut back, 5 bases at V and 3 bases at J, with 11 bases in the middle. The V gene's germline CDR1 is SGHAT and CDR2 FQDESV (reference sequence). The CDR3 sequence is CASSAGPVYEQYF. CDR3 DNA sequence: TGTGCCAGCAGCGCCGGACCCGTCTACGAGCAGTACTTC.

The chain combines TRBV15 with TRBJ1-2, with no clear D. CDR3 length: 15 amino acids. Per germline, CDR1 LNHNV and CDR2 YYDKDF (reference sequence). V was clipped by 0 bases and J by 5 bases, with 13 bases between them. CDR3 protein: CATSRDPRQIYGYTF. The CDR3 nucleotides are TGTGCCACCAGCAGAGATCCGCGGCAGATTTATGGCTACACCTTC.

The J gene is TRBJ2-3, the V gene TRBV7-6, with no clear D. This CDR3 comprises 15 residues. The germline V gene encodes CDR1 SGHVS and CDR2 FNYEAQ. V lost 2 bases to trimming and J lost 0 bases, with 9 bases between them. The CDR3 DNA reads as TGTGCCAGCAGCTTACGGCAAGACAGCACAGATACGCAGTATTTT. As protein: CASSLRQDSTDTQYF.

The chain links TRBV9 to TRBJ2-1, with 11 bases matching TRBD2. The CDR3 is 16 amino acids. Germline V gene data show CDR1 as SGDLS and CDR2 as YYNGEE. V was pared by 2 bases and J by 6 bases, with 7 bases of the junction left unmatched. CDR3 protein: CASSVSSLAGGNEQFF. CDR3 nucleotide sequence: TGTGCCAGCAGCGTTTCATCCCTAGCGGGGGGCAATGAGCAGTTCTTC.

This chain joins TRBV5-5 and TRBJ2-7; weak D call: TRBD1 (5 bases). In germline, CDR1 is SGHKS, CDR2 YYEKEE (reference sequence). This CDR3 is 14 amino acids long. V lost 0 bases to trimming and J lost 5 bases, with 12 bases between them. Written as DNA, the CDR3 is TGTGCCAGCAGCTTGGTGGCAGGGATCAACGAGCAGTACTTC. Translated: CASSLVAGINEQYF.

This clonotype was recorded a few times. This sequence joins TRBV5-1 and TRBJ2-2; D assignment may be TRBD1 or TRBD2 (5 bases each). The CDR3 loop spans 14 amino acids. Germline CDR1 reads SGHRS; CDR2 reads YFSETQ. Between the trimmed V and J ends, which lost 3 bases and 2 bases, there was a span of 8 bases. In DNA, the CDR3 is TGCGCCAGCAGCTGGGACGGTAACACCGGGGAGCTGTTTTTT. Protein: CASSWDGNTGELFF.

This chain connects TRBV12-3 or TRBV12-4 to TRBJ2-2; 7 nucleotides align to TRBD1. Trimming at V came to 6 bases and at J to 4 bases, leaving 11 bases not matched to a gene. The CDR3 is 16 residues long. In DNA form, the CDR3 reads TGTGCCAGCAGGCATAGGACAGGTCCGGGCACCGGGGAGCTGTTTTTT. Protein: CASRHRTGPGTGELFF.

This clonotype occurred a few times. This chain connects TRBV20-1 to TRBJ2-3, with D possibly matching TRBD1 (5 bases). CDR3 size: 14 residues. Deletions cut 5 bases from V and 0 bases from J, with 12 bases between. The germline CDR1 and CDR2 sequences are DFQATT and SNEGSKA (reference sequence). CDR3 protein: CSASHRRSTDTQYF. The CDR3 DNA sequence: TGCAGTGCTTCCCACAGGCGTAGCACAGATACGCAGTATTTT.

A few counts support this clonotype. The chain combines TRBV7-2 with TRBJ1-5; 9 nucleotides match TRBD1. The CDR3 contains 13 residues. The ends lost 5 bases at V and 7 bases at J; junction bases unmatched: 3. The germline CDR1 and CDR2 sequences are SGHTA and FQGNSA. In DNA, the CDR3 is TGTGCCAGCAGCACAGGGGGCAGACAGCCCCAGCATTTT. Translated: CASSTGGRQPQHF.

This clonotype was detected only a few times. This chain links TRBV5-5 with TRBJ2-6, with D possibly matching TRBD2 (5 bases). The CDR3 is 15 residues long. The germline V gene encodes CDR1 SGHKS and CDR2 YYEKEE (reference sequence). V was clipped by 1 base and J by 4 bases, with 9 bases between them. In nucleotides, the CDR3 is TGTGCCAGCAGCTTGCGGGGAACCGGGGCCAACGTCCTGACTTTC. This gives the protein CASSLRGTGANVLTF.